These T cell receptor beta chains were read from a single sample in a study of long-term antiretroviral therapy in people with HIV. Sequencing was performed with immunoSEQ multiplex PCR; in TCRdb, only in-frame clones are kept and a portion is missing. Seen here are roughly 38,000 clones, roughly four fifths observed once, and the top ten hold 10% to 15%. Sequencing was performed on unsorted PBMCs, taken 0.3 years after starting antiretroviral therapy. Receptors originate from a young man with HIV. Each CDR3 is given with its conserved first and last residue. D genes are given only for firm matches. Clone size is shown for a subset of rows, as once, few, many or a class of expanded clone.

>TRBJ2-2|16|TRBD2|.|TRBV11-2
CASSLLSGMSSGELFF
TGTGCCAGCAGCTTACTTAGCGGGATGTCTTCCGGGGAGCTGTTTTTT
>TRBJ2-5|13|.|.|TRBV5-1
CASTGGVGETQYF
TGCGCCAGCACTGGCGGGGTGGGGGAGACCCAGTACTTC
>TRBJ2-7|15|TRBD2|.|TRBV6-5
CASSFAGTSRNEQYF
TGTGCCAGCAGTTTCGCCGGGACTAGCCGGAACGAGCAGTACTTC
>TRBJ1-5|15|.|.|TRBV13
CASSSRGGSNQPQHF
TGTGCCAGCAGCTCACGAGGGGGTAGCAATCAGCCCCAGCATTTT
>TRBJ1-1|13|.|.|TRBV27
CASRLHGRTEAFF
TGTGCCAGCAGGTTACACGGAAGGACTGAAGCTTTCTTT
>TRBJ2-1|16|.|.|TRBV5-6
CASSLASRGSYNEQFF
TGTGCCAGCAGCTTGGCCTCCCGCGGCTCCTACAATGAGCAGTTCTTC
>TRBJ1-1|13|.|.|TRBV6-1
CASSEIGVTEAFF
TGTGCCAGCAGTGAAATTGGGGTCACTGAAGCTTTCTTT
>TRBJ2-3|17|TRBD2|.|TRBV27
CASSLSALAGLTDTQYF
TGTGCCAGCAGTTTATCGGCCCTAGCGGGGCTCACAGATACGCAGTATTTT
>TRBJ2-7|14|TRBD1|.|TRBV7-9
CASSLGQGVYEQYF
TGTGCCAGCAGCTTAGGGCAGGGGGTCTACGAGCAGTACTTC
>TRBJ1-1|14|TRBD1|once|TRBV5-1
CASSQGTGGAEAFF
TGCGCCAGCAGCCAAGGGACAGGCGGCGCTGAAGCTTTCTTT
>TRBJ2-7|13|.|.|TRBV5-1
CASSQDIYYEQYF
TGCGCCAGCAGCCAGGACATATACTACGAGCAGTACTTC
>TRBJ2-7|13|.|once|TRBV29-1
CSVGKGNSYEQYF
TGCAGCGTCGGTAAGGGGAATTCCTACGAGCAGTACTTC
>TRBJ1-3|11|.|.|TRBV9
CASSVENTIYF
TGTGCCAGCAGCGTAGAGAACACCATATATTTT
>TRBJ2-2|15|.|.|TRBV7-3
CASGATLMNTGELFF
TGTGCCAGCGGAGCCACGCTTATGAACACCGGGGAGCTGTTTTTT
>TRBJ2-2|13|.|.|TRBV6-4
CASSDSPVGELFF
TGTGCCAGCAGTGACTCTCCGGTCGGGGAGCTGTTTTTT
>TRBJ2-5|16|TRBD2|few|TRBV11-1
CASSPQSSGLQETQYF
TGTGCCAGCAGCCCTCAGAGTAGCGGGCTCCAAGAGACCCAGTACTTC